These 19 T cell receptor beta chains were sequenced from one sample in a study of cytomegalovirus exposure and HLA in healthy donors. Using immunoSEQ multiplex PCR, the repertoire was profiled, and TCRdb retains in-frame clones only, with some absent. Of under 200,000 clones in the sample, 91% were seen once. The specimen was PBMCs. Source of these receptors: a woman aged 18 to 35 in good health and CMV-seropositive.

J is TRBJ2-6 and V is TRBV4-1, with TRBD2 matching 8 bases. This CDR3 has 18 amino acids. CDR1 is MGHRA and CDR2 is YSYEKL in the germline V gene. After removal of 4 bases from V and 0 bases from J, the junction contained 8 bases not matched to a gene. In DNA, the CDR3 is TGCGCCAGCAGCCCCGGGGAGCGGGGGTCCTCTGGGGCCAACGTCCTGACTTTC. This sequence encodes CASSPGERGSSGANVLTF.

The chain has TRBV28 and TRBJ1-2; 10 nucleotides line up with TRBD1. The CDR3 runs 16 residues. Looked up from germline, CDR1 is MDHEN and CDR2 is SYDVKM. V gave up 5 bases and J gave up 8 bases; unmatched junction bases: 14. The CDR3 region is CASSPLPGTGVQGYTF. The CDR3 bases are TGTGCCAGCAGTCCCCTCCCGGGGACAGGGGTACAAGGCTACACCTTC.

This chain joins TRBV25-1 and TRBJ1-3, with D perhaps TRBD1 (6 bases). Trimming cost V 7 bases and J 0 bases, with 10 bases left between them. CDR3 size: 14 residues. Germline-derived CDR1 and CDR2 are MGHDK and SYGVNS. CDR3 nucleotides: TGTGCCAGCACCTGGGACACCTCTGGAAACACCATATATTTT. Its protein product is CASTWDTSGNTIYF. Filled out from reference TRBV25-1 and TRBJ1-3, the complete variable domain reads EADIYQTPRYLVIGTGKKITLECSQTMGHDKMYWYQQDPGMELHLIHYSYGVNSTEKGDLSSESTVSRIRTEHFPLTLESARPSHTSQYLCASTWDTSGNTIYFGEGSWLTVV.

This clone was counted once. V is TRBV28 and J is TRBJ1-3; D uncertain. The V gene's germline CDR1 is MDHEN and CDR2 SYDVKM. The CDR3 is 13 residues long. V lost 5 bases and J 2 bases, leaving 7 bases between the germline ends. The CDR3 coding sequence is TGTGCCAGCAGTCCACCGGCTGGAAACACCATATATTTT. This encodes CASSPPAGNTIYF.

This CDR3 reads CASSQEIVGTNEKLFF. CDR3 nucleotide sequence: TGTGCCAGCAGCCAAGAGATAGTTGGAACTAATGAAAAACTGTTTTTT. This chain joins TRBV4-2 and TRBJ1-4; D not certain. Germline CDR1 LGHNA, CDR2 YNFKEQ. The CDR3 totals 16 residues. V lost 0 bases and J 1 base, leaving 9 bases between the germline ends.

V gene TRBV30 combines with J gene TRBJ1-1; a weak D match, TRBD1 (5 bases). There are 13 residues in the CDR3. Germline V lookup: CDR1 GTSNPN, CDR2 SVGIG (reference sequence). Trimming took 4 bases from V and 4 from J, leaving 13 bases between them. As DNA, the CDR3 is TGTGCCTGGAAGGGGACTACTGGCACTGAAGCTTTCTTT. Translated, it gives CAWKGTTGTEAFF.

The rearrangement links TRBV7-9 to TRBJ2-1, with 10 bases that match TRBD1. Germline assignment: CDR1 SEHNR and CDR2 FQNEAQ (reference sequence). The CDR3 consists of 16 residues. J gave up 6 bases and V 4 bases, and 9 bases lay outside the gene matches. In DNA, the CDR3 is TGTGCCAGCAGCTCCGGGACAGGGGATGTGGGCAATGAGCAGTTCTTC. Amino acid sequence: CASSSGTGDVGNEQFF. Looking up the rest from reference TRBV7-9 and TRBJ2-1 gives the full variable domain: DTGVSQNPRHKITKRGQNVTFRCDPISEHNRLYWYRQTLGQGPEFLTYFQNEAQLEKSRLLSDRFSAERPKGSFSTLEIQRTEQGDSAMYLCASSSGTGDVGNEQFFGPGTRLTVL.

This clone was found once. This chain uses TRBV27 with TRBJ2-7; TRBD2 might be the D (6 bases). V was shortened by 2 bases and J by 0 bases, with 8 bases between the two germline ends. CDR3 length: 14 amino acids. The V gene's germline CDR1 is MNHEY and CDR2 SMNVEV (reference sequence). In DNA form, the CDR3 reads TGTGCCAGCAGTTTACGGGGGATCTCCTACGAGCAGTACTTC. Amino acid sequence: CASSLRGISYEQYF.

V gene TRBV7-7 combines with J gene TRBJ2-5; D not resolved. V was shortened by 5 bases and J by 6 bases, with 10 bases between the two germline ends. This CDR3 comprises 12 residues. Germline values: CDR1 SSHAT, CDR2 FNYEAQ (reference sequence). The CDR3 nucleotides are TGTGCCAGCAGCCCTCCTCCCCAGACCCAGTACTTC. This codes for CASSPPPQTQYF.

Only a few counts were recorded for this clone. An end of the junction differs from the germline gene, which may be a read error. The J gene is TRBJ2-7, the V gene TRBV10-1, with no clear D. Germline assignment: CDR1 WNHNN and CDR2 SYGVQD (reference sequence). This CDR3 region has 12 residues. Written as DNA, the CDR3 is TGCGCCAGCACCCCCACCCCCCCTAGTGCTCCTTTC. Its translation is CASTPTPPSAPF.

The chain employs TRBV30 and TRBJ1-4; maybe TRBD1 (6 bases). This CDR3 is 15 amino acids long. The V and J ends lost 3 bases and 5 bases respectively, with 16 bases between them. The V gene's germline CDR1 is GTSNPN and CDR2 SVGIG (reference sequence). The DNA of the CDR3 is TGTGCCTGGAGCGGGACCAGGGGCACCAATGAAAAACTGTTTTTT. This translates into CAWSGTRGTNEKLFF.

This chain joins TRBV5-6 and TRBJ2-7, with TRBD2 matching over 8 bases. The junction had 9 bases not matched to a gene; V was cut back by 0 bases and J by 4 bases. This CDR3 has 16 residues. Per the germline V gene, CDR1 is SGHDT and CDR2 is YYEEEE. The CDR3 spells CASSLGGLAVGYEQYF. CDR3 DNA sequence: TGTGCCAGCAGCTTGGGAGGACTAGCCGTAGGTTACGAGCAGTACTTC.

The chain uses TRBV6-1 and TRBJ1-5, with D possibly TRBD1 on 6 matching bases. This CDR3 has 15 residues. The germline CDR1 and CDR2 sequences are MNHNS and SASEGT. The V end lost 6 bases, the J end lost 2 bases, and 14 bases lay between the germline ends. CDR3 sequence: CASSGTGPGNQPQHF. The CDR3 coding sequence is TGTGCCAGCAGCGGAACAGGGCCGGGCAATCAGCCCCAGCATTTT.

The rearrangement joins TRBV9 to TRBJ2-2; 11 nucleotides match TRBD2. Germline CDR1 is SGDLS and CDR2 is YYNGEE. The ends lost 2 bases at V and 7 bases at J; junction bases unmatched: 4. There are 15 residues in the CDR3. As DNA, the CDR3 is TGTGCCAGCAGCGTGACTAGCGGGACGGGCGGGGAGCTGTTTTTT. It codes for CASSVTSGTGGELFF.

The V call is TRBV28, the J call TRBJ2-5, with TRBD1 as a possible D gene (6 bases). Germline V CDR1 and CDR2: MDHEN, SYDVKM. The CDR3 sequence is 14 residues long. Trimming took 5 bases from V and 4 from J, leaving 14 bases between them. The CDR3 bases are TGTGCCAGCAGTCGACCCACAGGGACAGAGACCCAGTACTTC. This codes for CASSRPTGTETQYF.

CDR3 sequence: CASRSDRDGYTF. In nucleotides, the CDR3 is TGTGCCAGCAGATCCGACAGGGATGGCTACACCTTC. This sequence joins TRBV6-6 and TRBJ1-2, with TRBD1 matching 7 bases. The germline gives CDR1 MNHNY, CDR2 SVGAGI (reference sequence). CDR3 length equals 12 residues. With 6 bases clipped from V and 6 bases from J, the junction kept 4 bases outside the gene matches.

This chain connects TRBV5-1 to TRBJ2-1, with 8 bases identical to TRBD2. This CDR3 contains 14 residues. Germline CDR1 reads SGHRS; CDR2 reads YFSETQ. V lost 4 bases, J lost 10 bases, and 10 bases stayed unmatched. CDR3 DNA: TGCGCCAGCAGCCGGGAGGGGGGCAGAAGAGAGCAGTTCTTC. It translates to CASSREGGRREQFF.

CDR3 in amino acids: CSASSPDTQYF. CDR3 sequence (DNA): TGCAGTGCTAGCTCCCCAGATACGCAGTATTTT. J is TRBJ2-3 and V is TRBV20-1; no clear D. V was clipped by 3 bases and J by 4 bases, with 5 bases between them. In germline, CDR1 is DFQATT, CDR2 SNEGSKA (reference sequence). This CDR3 has 11 amino acids.

V and J are TRBV10-1 and TRBJ1-1; 11 nucleotides match TRBD1. Germline V gives CDR1 WNHNN, CDR2 SYGVQD (reference sequence). CDR3 length equals 14 residues. V shed 6 bases and J 5 bases; nucleotides not matched to a gene: 5. For the CDR3, the DNA is TGCGCCAGCAGACTGGACAGGGGGCGGACTGAAGCTTTCTTT. It specifies CASRLDRGRTEAFF.